Listed below are T cell receptor beta chains from one sample, sequenced in a study of shared clonotypes between healthy human individuals. Here immunoSEQ multiplex PCR was the method, and the copy in TCRdb shows in-frame clones only, minus some. The table lists 730,000 or so clones, about 78% of them singletons, with approximately 1.8% in the top ten. Sequences were obtained from memory CD4+ T cells sorted from blood. All receptors come from a woman in her 30s in good health. Both conserved end residues are trimmed from each CDR3. Each record gives: J gene, V gene, CDR3 length, CDR3 protein.

J gene: TRBJ2-7
V gene: TRBV18
CDR3 length: 12
CDR3 protein: ASLQNGGDYEQY

J gene: TRBJ2-7
V gene: TRBV7-8
CDR3 length: 11
CDR3 protein: ASSLLTAYEQY

J gene: TRBJ2-5
V gene: TRBV15
CDR3 length: 14
CDR3 protein: ATSRDMLPWGETQY

J gene: TRBJ2-7
V gene: TRBV4-2
CDR3 length: 14
CDR3 protein: ASSQDPSGGTYEQY

J gene: TRBJ2-7
V gene: TRBV19
CDR3 length: 12
CDR3 protein: ASSIAGGPYEQY

J gene: TRBJ1-5
V gene: TRBV5-8
CDR3 length: 14
CDR3 protein: ASSFSGGSGNQPQH

J gene: TRBJ2-5
V gene: TRBV15
CDR3 length: 13
CDR3 protein: ATSRDQGPLETQY

J gene: TRBJ2-7
V gene: TRBV21-1
CDR3 length: 12
CDR3 protein: ASSNQTAHYEQY

J gene: TRBJ2-1
V gene: TRBV28
CDR3 length: 13
CDR3 protein: ASSLRQGAIDEQF

J gene: TRBJ1-2
V gene: TRBV11-2
CDR3 length: 11
CDR3 protein: ASSLQGAGGYT

J gene: TRBJ1-2
V gene: TRBV5-8
CDR3 length: 10
CDR3 protein: ASQLYGTPGI

J gene: TRBJ2-5
V gene: TRBV2
CDR3 length: 11
CDR3 protein: ASSGGQEETQY

J gene: TRBJ1-5
V gene: TRBV6-6
CDR3 length: 11
CDR3 protein: ASRGQTNQPQH

J gene: TRBJ1-5
V gene: TRBV28
CDR3 length: 12
CDR3 protein: ASSFSGGLRPQH

J gene: TRBJ1-1
V gene: TRBV28
CDR3 length: 12
CDR3 protein: ASAGRDSDTEAF

J gene: TRBJ2-7
V gene: TRBV30
CDR3 length: 10
CDR3 protein: AWRRGTAQQY

J gene: TRBJ2-2
V gene: TRBV5-4
CDR3 length: 13
CDR3 protein: ASSLGTANTGELF

J gene: TRBJ1-3
V gene: TRBV28
CDR3 length: 15
CDR3 protein: ASSLRAKQSSGNTIY

J gene: TRBJ1-1
V gene: TRBV6-5
CDR3 length: 8
CDR3 protein: ASSRTEAF

J gene: TRBJ1-4
V gene: TRBV27
CDR3 length: 12
CDR3 protein: ASSRQGKSEKLF

J gene: TRBJ2-1
V gene: TRBV23-1
CDR3 length: 15
CDR3 protein: ASSPQPGGSSYNEQF

J gene: TRBJ2-7
V gene: TRBV11-1
CDR3 length: 12
CDR3 protein: ASSAVGQLPEQY

J gene: TRBJ2-1
V gene: TRBV11-2
CDR3 length: 15
CDR3 protein: ASSLVVLGGRDNEQF

J gene: TRBJ2-1
V gene: TRBV29-1
CDR3 length: 15
CDR3 protein: SVVVTPGLAGYNEQF

J gene: TRBJ2-7
V gene: TRBV10-2
CDR3 length: 17
CDR3 protein: ASRKDGLAGTSFGDEQY

J gene: TRBJ2-7
V gene: TRBV28
CDR3 length: 14
CDR3 protein: ASSPNTGYSSYEQY

J gene: TRBJ1-5
V gene: TRBV7-9
CDR3 length: 10
CDR3 protein: ASSFDDQPQH

J gene: TRBJ1-1
V gene: TRBV7-2
CDR3 length: 13
CDR3 protein: ASSLAGSLNTEAF

J gene: TRBJ2-7
V gene: TRBV5-4
CDR3 length: 13
CDR3 protein: ASSLTVGGSYEQY

J gene: TRBJ2-1
V gene: TRBV6-5
CDR3 length: 13
CDR3 protein: ASSGQGSSYNEQF

J gene: TRBJ1-4
V gene: TRBV30
CDR3 length: 12
CDR3 protein: ACRRHATNEKLF

J gene: TRBJ1-5
V gene: TRBV6-5
CDR3 length: 11
CDR3 protein: ASSYKGYQPQH

J gene: TRBJ1-4
V gene: TRBV9
CDR3 length: 12
CDR3 protein: ASSAGATNEKLF

J gene: TRBJ2-1
V gene: TRBV7-8
CDR3 length: 13
CDR3 protein: ASSLGRTGGNEQF

J gene: TRBJ2-3
V gene: TRBV5-1
CDR3 length: 9
CDR3 protein: ATTITDTQY

J gene: TRBJ2-1
V gene: TRBV18
CDR3 length: 13
CDR3 protein: ASSIGDLSYNEQF

J gene: TRBJ1-1
V gene: TRBV25-1
CDR3 length: 12
CDR3 protein: ASSEYDGNTEAF

J gene: TRBJ1-1
V gene: TRBV7-9
CDR3 length: 13
CDR3 protein: ASTFSGAVGTEAF

J gene: TRBJ1-1
V gene: TRBV7-9
CDR3 length: 11
CDR3 protein: ASSLTGDTEAF

J gene: TRBJ1-1
V gene: TRBV19
CDR3 length: 12
CDR3 protein: ASSPRRELTEAF

J gene: TRBJ2-1
V gene: TRBV5-1
CDR3 length: 13
CDR3 protein: ASSLVGEGNNEQF

J gene: TRBJ2-3
V gene: TRBV28
CDR3 length: 9
CDR3 protein: AHALADTQY

J gene: TRBJ1-1
V gene: TRBV6-6
CDR3 length: 10
CDR3 protein: ASSYSYTEAF

J gene: TRBJ2-2
V gene: TRBV28
CDR3 length: 11
CDR3 protein: ASRPDRAGELF

J gene: TRBJ2-5
V gene: TRBV5-1
CDR3 length: 12
CDR3 protein: ASSVLRGRETQY

J gene: TRBJ1-2
V gene: TRBV6-1
CDR3 length: 12
CDR3 protein: ASSRDREDYGYT

J gene: TRBJ2-7
V gene: TRBV28
CDR3 length: 11
CDR3 protein: ASRPTGDYEQY

J gene: TRBJ2-1
V gene: TRBV2
CDR3 length: 15
CDR3 protein: ASSDGGSGAGGYEQF

J gene: TRBJ1-2
V gene: TRBV6-1
CDR3 length: 14
CDR3 protein: ASSEPGIGATYGYT